This is a list of T cell receptor beta chains from one sample in a study of T cells in Graves' hyperthyroidism and ophthalmopathy. TCRdb re-derived calls from the multiplex PCR reads in MiXCR, one entry per CDR3 protein. The sample records 340,000 or so distinct CDR3 sequences, under 25% being singletons. The sequenced material came from blood. These TCRs come from a woman between 45 and 60 years old with Graves' hyperthyroidism. The conserved cysteine and the conserved F or W are not part of the CDR3 here. Fields, in order: CDR3 protein, CDR3 length, V gene, J gene.

ASSHRSTGLRGENGYT	16	TRBV4-1	TRBJ1-2
ASSPPLGTNQETQY	14	TRBV5-1	TRBJ2-5
AIRTVYNEQF	10	TRBV10-3	TRBJ2-1
ASSTKLAGGPYEQY	14	TRBV19	TRBJ2-7
ASSVSGRSYNEQF	13	TRBV9	TRBJ2-1
ASSPVWGRETQY	12	TRBV18	TRBJ2-5
ASRAKEVRHEQY	12	TRBV2	TRBJ2-7
ASIRRDSVGEKLF	13	TRBV2	TRBJ1-4
ASSVDPGTGRSDEQY	15	TRBV9	TRBJ2-7
ASSGGFMAGGAGYEQY	16	TRBV6-1	TRBJ2-7
ASSSPDYNEQF	11	TRBV7-9	TRBJ2-1
ASSPGWGNEQF	11	TRBV7-3	TRBJ2-1
ASLEVAYT	8	TRBV2	TRBJ1-2
ATDVGTSGSTDTQY	14	TRBV2	TRBJ2-3
ASSQEGVRGTDTQY	14	TRBV4-1	TRBJ2-3
ASSLRRVTLGELF	13	TRBV7-8	TRBJ2-2
ASSLETPGPMNTEAF	15	TRBV12-3/TRBV12-4	TRBJ1-1
ASSLGEAYGYT	11	TRBV5-1	TRBJ1-2
ARRQSPFNTEAF	12	TRBV2	TRBJ1-1
ATKVGSSTGELF	12	TRBV5-1	TRBJ2-2
ASSYGQGARGYT	12	TRBV7-2	TRBJ1-2
ASSDFGQGRTEAF	13	TRBV6-1	TRBJ1-1
ASRALTGTRGTEAF	14	TRBV7-9	TRBJ1-1
SAIPPGGYT	9	TRBV20-1	TRBJ1-2
ASSSPPVQGPF	11	TRBV7-3	TRBJ1-1
ASSWDRDEAF	10	TRBV12-3/TRBV12-4	TRBJ1-1
ASSIRGRETQY	11	TRBV13	TRBJ2-5
ASSLDPGNSNQPQH	14	TRBV7-8	TRBJ1-5
ASSLAPKGGPLH	12	TRBV11-3	TRBJ1-6
ASSRRGQGPGNTIY	14	TRBV12-3/TRBV12-4	TRBJ1-3
ASRQGAGYEQY	11	TRBV19	TRBJ2-7
ASSLTRTGSTDTQY	14	TRBV7-2	TRBJ2-3
ASSPTSAYEQY	11	TRBV18	TRBJ2-7
SATLETQY	8	TRBV20-1	TRBJ2-5
ATSESRGQYSNQPQH	15	TRBV24-1	TRBJ1-5